Below, one T cell receptor beta chain is given with its context. Its cognate antigen is unknown. The sample is drawn from a study of cytomegalovirus exposure and HLA in healthy donors. Study-wide findings and caveats: Near-uniform donor sequencing depth was presumed by presence/absence analyses. It is likely that the observed cluster of highly shared sequence variants was a sequencing artifact. Later analysis identified a missense DCLRE1C variant that was linked to TCR beta V- and J-gene trimming.

This CDR3 is built from 13 residues. V lost 0 bases, J lost 3 bases, and 6 bases lay in between. Germline V gene lookup returns CDR1 SGHRS and CDR2 YFSETQ. Each donor was healthy, and each was a bone marrow donor. Use of 60 Vbeta and 13 Jbeta primers characterized the PCR. The table came from immunoSEQ multiplex PCR; TCRdb's copy has only in-frame clones and leaves some out. The sample has under 150,000 clones, around 77% seen once. V gene TRBV5-1 combines with J gene TRBJ1-1; D perhaps matches TRBD1 (5 bases). Sequencing used PBMCs. This TCR derives from a young woman in good health and CMV-seropositive. The CDR3 protein is CASSLGGDTEAFF. CDR3 in DNA: TGCGCCAGCAGCTTGGGGGGCGACACTGAAGCTTTCTTT.